The source of this T cell receptor beta chain is a study of blood T cell repertoires in COVID-19. Study-level information: Sources were T cells, B-cell-depleted T cells, or PBMCs; the material itself was cDNA or gDNA.

Some clones are missing from TCRdb's copy, which holds only in-frame ones; the method was immunoSEQ multiplex PCR. The repertoire consists of about 140,000 clones, with about 75% occurring once and the leading ten covering around 3.2%. This clone has only a few counts. The germline gives CDR1 MGHDK, CDR2 SYGVNS. This CDR3 spans 17 amino acids. With V trimmed by 4 bases and J by 4 bases, 8 bases remained unmatched. Material for sequencing was PBMCs or T cells enriched from blood (not recorded which). This clonotype was sampled from a woman in her 50s who had recovered from COVID-19. The rearrangement uses TRBV25-1 and TRBJ2-2; 11 bases line up with TRBD1. CDR3 in amino acids: CASSGWTGGVSTGELFF. The CDR3 region has the DNA TGTGCCAGCAGTGGATGGACAGGGGGCGTTAGCACCGGGGAGCTGTTTTTT.